This record looks at one T cell receptor beta chain sequence and its context. Its matching antigen is unknown. A single record per CDR3 protein comes from TCRdb applying MiXCR to the reads. Here the sample spans about 830,000 distinct CDR3 sequences, approximately 32% being singletons. This sample is part of a study of T cell repertoires in cytomegalovirus infection. Germline V gene sequence: CDR1 MGHRA, CDR2 YSYEKL. The CDR3 has 12 residues. V shed 4 bases and J shed 6 bases, with 6 bases lying between them. The chain uses TRBV4-1 and TRBJ2-2; D uncertain. The source material was cultured CD8+ T cells from PBMCs, sampled from culture after CMV antigen stimulation. The TCR was taken from a human donor in good health (CMV status not recorded). Some clones in this sample may be carry-over from other donors' samples. CDR3 sequence reads: CASSPHSGELFF. The CDR3 DNA follows: TGCGCCAGCAGCCCCCACTCCGGGGAGCTGTTTTTT.